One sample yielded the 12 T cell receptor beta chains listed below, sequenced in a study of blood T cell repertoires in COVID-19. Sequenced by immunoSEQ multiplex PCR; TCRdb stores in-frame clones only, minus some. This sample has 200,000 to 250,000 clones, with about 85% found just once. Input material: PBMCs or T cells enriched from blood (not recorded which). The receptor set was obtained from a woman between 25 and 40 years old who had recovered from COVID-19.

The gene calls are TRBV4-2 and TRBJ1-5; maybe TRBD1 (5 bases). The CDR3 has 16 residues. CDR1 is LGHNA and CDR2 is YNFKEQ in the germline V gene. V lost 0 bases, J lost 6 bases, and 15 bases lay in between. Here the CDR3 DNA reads TGTGCCAGCAGCCAAGATCGGGCAGGGAGGGGTCAGCCCCAGCATTTT. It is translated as CASSQDRAGRGQPQHF.

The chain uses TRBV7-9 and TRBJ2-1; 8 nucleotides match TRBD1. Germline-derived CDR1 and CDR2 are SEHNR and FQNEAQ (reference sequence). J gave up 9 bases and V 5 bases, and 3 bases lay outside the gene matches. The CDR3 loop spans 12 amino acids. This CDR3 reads CASSRDRGEQFF. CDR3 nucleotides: TGTGCCAGCAGCCGCGACAGGGGTGAGCAGTTCTTC.

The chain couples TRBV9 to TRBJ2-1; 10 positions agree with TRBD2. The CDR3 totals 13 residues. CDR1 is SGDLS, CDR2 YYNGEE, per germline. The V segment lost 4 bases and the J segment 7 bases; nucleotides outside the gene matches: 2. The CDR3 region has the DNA TGTGCCAGCAGCTCAGCGGGGGGGAATGAGCAGTTCTTC. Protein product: CASSSAGGNEQFF.

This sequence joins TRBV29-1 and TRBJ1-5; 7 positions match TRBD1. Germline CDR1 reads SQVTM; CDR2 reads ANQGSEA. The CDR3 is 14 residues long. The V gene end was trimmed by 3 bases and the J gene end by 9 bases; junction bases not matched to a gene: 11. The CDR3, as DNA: TGCAGCGTTGATATGAAAACAGGGGCAAGGCCCCAGCATTTT. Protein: CSVDMKTGARPQHF. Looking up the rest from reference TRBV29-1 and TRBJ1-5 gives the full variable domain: SAVISQKPSRDICQRGTSLTIQCQVDSQVTMMFWYRQQPGQSLTLIATANQGSEATYESGFVIDKFPISRPNLTFSTLTVSNMSPEDSSIYLCSVDMKTGARPQHFGDGTRLSIL.

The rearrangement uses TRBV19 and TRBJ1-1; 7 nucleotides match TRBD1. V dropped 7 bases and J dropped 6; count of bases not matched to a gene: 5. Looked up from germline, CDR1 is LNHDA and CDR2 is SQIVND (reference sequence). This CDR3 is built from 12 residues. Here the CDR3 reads CASTNRGAEAFF. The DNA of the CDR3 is TGTGCCAGTACTAACAGGGGCGCTGAAGCTTTCTTT.

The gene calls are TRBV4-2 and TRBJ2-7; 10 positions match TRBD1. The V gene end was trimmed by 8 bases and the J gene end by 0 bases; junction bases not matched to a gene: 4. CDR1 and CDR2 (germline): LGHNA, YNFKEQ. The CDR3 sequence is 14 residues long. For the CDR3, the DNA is TGTGCCAGCCGGAGGACAGGGGGCTCCTACGAGCAGTACTTC. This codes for CASRRTGGSYEQYF.

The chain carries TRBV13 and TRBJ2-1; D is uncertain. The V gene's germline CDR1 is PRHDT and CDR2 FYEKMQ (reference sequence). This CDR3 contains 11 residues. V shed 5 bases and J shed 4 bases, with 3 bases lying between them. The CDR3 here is CASSRYNEQFF. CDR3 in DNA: TGTGCCAGCAGCCGGTACAATGAGCAGTTCTTC. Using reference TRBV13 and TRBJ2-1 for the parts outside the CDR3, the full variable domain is AAGVIQSPRHLIKEKRETATLKCYPIPRHDTVYWYQQGPGQDPQFLISFYEKMQSDKGSIPDRFSAQQFSDYHSELNMSSLELGDSALYFCASSRYNEQFFGPGTRLTVL.

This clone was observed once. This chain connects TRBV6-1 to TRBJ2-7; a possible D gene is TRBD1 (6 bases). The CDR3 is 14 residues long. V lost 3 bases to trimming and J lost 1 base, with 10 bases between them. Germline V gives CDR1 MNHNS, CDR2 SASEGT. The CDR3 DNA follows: TGTGCCAGCAGTGACAGGGGAACGTCCTACGAGCAGTACTTC. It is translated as CASSDRGTSYEQYF.

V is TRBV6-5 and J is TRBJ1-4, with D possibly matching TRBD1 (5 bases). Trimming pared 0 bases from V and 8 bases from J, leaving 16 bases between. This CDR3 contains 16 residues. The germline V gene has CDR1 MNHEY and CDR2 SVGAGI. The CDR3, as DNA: TGTGCCAGCAGTTACTCGAATCCGACGGGGGGGGAAAAACTGTTTTTT. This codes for CASSYSNPTGGEKLFF.

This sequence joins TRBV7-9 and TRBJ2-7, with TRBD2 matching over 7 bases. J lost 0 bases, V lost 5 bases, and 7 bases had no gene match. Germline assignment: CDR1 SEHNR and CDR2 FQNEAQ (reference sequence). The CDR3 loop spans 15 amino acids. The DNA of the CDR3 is TGTGCCAGCAGCCCCCGGGGACTAAGCTCCTACGAGCAGTACTTC. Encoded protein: CASSPRGLSSYEQYF.

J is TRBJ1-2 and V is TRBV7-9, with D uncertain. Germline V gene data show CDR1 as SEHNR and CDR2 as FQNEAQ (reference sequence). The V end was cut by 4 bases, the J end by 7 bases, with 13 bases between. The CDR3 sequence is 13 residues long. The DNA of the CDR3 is TGTGCCAGCAGCTCCTCCGGGAGGGTTGGCTACACCTTC. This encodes CASSSSGRVGYTF.

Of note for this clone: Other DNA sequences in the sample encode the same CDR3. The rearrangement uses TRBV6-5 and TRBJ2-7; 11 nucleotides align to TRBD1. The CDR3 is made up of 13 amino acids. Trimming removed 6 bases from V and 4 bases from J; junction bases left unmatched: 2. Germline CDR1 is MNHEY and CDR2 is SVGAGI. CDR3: CASSRDRGYEQYF. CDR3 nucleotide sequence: TGTGCCAGCAGCCGGGACAGGGGGTACGAGCAGTACTTC.